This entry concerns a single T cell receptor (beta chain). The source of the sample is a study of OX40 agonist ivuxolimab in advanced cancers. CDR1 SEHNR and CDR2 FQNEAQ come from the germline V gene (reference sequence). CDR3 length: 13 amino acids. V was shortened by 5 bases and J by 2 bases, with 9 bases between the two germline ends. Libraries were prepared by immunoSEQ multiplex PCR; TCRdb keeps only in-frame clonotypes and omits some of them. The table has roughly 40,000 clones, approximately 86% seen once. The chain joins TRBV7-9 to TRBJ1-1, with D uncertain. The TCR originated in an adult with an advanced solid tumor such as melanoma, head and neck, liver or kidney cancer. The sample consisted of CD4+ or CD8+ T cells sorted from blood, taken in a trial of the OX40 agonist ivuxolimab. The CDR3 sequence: CASSHDLNTEAFF. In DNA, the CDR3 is TGTGCCAGCAGCCATGATTTAAACACTGAAGCTTTCTTT.